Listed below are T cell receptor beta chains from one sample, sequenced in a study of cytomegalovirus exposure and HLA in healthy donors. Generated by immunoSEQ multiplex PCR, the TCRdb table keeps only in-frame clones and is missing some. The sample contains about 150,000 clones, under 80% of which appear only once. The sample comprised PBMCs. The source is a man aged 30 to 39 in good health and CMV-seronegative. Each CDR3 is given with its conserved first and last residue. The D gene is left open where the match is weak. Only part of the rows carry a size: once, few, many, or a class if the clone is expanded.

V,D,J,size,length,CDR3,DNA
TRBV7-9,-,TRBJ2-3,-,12,CASSPAGNTQYF,TGTGCCAGCAGCCCTGCGGGAAATACGCAGTATTTT
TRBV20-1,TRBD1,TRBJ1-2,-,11,CSATGEEGYTF,TGCAGTGCCACAGGGGAGGAGGGCTACACCTTC
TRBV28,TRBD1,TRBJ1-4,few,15,CASSHVTGGDEKLFF,TGTGCCAGCAGTCATGTGACAGGGGGAGATGAAAAACTGTTTTTT
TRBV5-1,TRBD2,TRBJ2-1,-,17,CASTGGVRGGRYNEQFF,TGCGCCAGCACCGGAGGGGTACGCGGGGGTCGATACAATGAGCAGTTCTTC
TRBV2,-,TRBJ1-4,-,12,CASAQENEKLFF,TGTGCCAGCGCGCAGGAAAATGAAAAACTGTTTTTT
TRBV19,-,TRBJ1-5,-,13,CASSIGGRQPQNF,TGTGCCAGTAGTATAGGGGGCAGACAGCCCCAGAATTTT
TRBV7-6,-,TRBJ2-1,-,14,CASSSRQSYNEQFF,TGTGCCAGCAGCTCCAGGCAGTCCTACAATGAGCAGTTCTTC
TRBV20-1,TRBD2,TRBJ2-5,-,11,CSAGERGWQYF,TGCAGTGCCGGAGAGCGGGGGTGGCAGTACTTC
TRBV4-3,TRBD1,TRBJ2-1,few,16,CASSQTTGSSYNEQFF,TGCGCCAGCAGCCAAACGACAGGGTCCTCCTACAATGAGCAGTTCTTC
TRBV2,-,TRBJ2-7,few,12,CASILQGPRQYF,TGTGCCAGCATACTACAGGGCCCCCGGCAGTACTTC
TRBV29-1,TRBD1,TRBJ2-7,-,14,CSVELGTGAYEQYF,TGCAGCGTTGAATTGGGGACAGGGGCCTACGAGCAGTACTTC
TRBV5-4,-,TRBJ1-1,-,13,CASSLGGGVEAFF,TGTGCCAGCAGCTTGGGAGGGGGGGTTGAAGCTTTCTTT
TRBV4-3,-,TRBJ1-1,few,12,CASSHGDTEAFF,TGCGCCAGCAGCCACGGGGACACTGAAGCTTTCTTT
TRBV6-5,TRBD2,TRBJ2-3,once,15,CASSYSDSGEVTQYF,TGTGCCAGCAGTTACTCTGATAGCGGGGAGGTTACGCAGTATTTT
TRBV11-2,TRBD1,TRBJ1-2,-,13,CASSTGQGLGYTF,TGTGCCAGCAGCACGGGACAGGGGCTTGGCTACACCTTC
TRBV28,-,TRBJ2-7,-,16,CASSLGDSKDAYEQYF,TGTGCCAGCAGTTTGGGGGACTCGAAGGATGCCTACGAGCAGTACTTC
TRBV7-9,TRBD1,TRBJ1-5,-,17,CASSLEFGGQNNQPQHF,TGTGCCAGCAGCTTAGAATTCGGGGGACAGAACAATCAGCCCCAGCATTTT
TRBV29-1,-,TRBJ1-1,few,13,CSGGETVNTEAFF,TGCAGCGGGGGGGAGACGGTGAACACTGAAGCTTTCTTT
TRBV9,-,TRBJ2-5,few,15,CASSAQTSPGETQYF,TGTGCCAGCAGCGCCCAGACTTCGCCGGGGGAGACCCAGTACTTC
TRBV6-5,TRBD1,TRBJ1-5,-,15,CASSPGQGAGQPQHF,TGTGCCAGCAGCCCCGGACAGGGGGCGGGTCAGCCCCAGCATTTT
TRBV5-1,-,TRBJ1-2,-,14,CASSPTVLNYGYPF,TGCGCCAGCAGCCCGACAGTCCTTAACTATGGCTACCCCTTC
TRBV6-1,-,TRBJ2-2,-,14,CATASGRSTGELFF,TGTGCCACAGCTTCGGGGAGAAGCACCGGGGAGCTGTTTTTT
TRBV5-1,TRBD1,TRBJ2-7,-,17,CASSLGFSQGGLDEQYF,TGCGCCAGCAGCTTGGGATTTTCACAGGGGGGTCTGGACGAGCAGTACTTC
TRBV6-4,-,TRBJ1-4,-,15,CASSDSRQANEKLFF,TGTGCCAGCAGTGACTCGAGACAGGCTAATGAAAAACTGTTTTTT